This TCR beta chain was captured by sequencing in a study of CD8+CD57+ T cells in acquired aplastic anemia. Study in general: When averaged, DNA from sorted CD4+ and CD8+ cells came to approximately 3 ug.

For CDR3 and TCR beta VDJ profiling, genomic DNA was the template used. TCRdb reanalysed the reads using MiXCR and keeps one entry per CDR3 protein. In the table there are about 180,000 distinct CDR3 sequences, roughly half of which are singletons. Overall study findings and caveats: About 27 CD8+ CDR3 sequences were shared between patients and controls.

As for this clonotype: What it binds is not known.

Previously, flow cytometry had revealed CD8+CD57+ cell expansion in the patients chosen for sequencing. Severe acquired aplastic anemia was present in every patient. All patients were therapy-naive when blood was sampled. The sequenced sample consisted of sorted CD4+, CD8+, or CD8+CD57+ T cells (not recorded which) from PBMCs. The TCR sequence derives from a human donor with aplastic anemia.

CDR3 nucleotides: TGTGCCAGCAGCCTGGGACAGTCCCACGAGCAGTACTTC. Its protein is CASSLGQSHEQYF. The J gene is TRBJ2-7, the V gene TRBV9; 7 positions match TRBD1. The CDR3 spans 13 residues. V shed 4 bases and J 5 bases; nucleotides not matched to a gene: 6. The germline CDR1 and CDR2 sequences are SGDLS and YYNGEE.